These 23 T cell receptor beta chains were sequenced from one sample in a study of brain T cells in children with intractable seizures. Produced via immunoSEQ multiplex PCR; TCRdb's table is partial and in-frame only. Of approximately 330,000 clones listed, 85% to 95% are singletons. Time point described: blood from clinic visit 5 months post-surgery; TSC patient then seizure free. Source: peripheral blood, taken 5 to 6 months after surgery. These receptors were taken from a boy under three years old with tuberous sclerosis and intractable seizures.

The V and J genes are TRBV19 and TRBJ2-2; D uncertain. The germline CDR1 and CDR2 sequences are LNHDA and SQIVND (reference sequence). The V end lost 6 bases, the J end lost 2 bases, and 7 bases lay between the germline ends. The CDR3 length is 13 residues. The CDR3 region is CASRGPNTGELFF. The CDR3 bases are TGTGCCAGTAGGGGCCCTAACACCGGGGAGCTGTTTTTT.

The chain is built from TRBV30 and TRBJ1-2, with D unclear. This CDR3 is built from 13 residues. Trimming stripped 2 bases from V and 6 bases from J, with 13 bases between. The germline CDR1 and CDR2 sequences are GTSNPN and SVGIG (reference sequence). The chain's CDR3 is CAWSPTGYNGYTF. CDR3 DNA sequence: TGTGCCTGGAGTCCGACTGGATATAATGGCTACACCTTC. Looking up the rest from reference TRBV30 and TRBJ1-2 gives the full variable domain: SQTIHQWPATLVQPVGSPLSLECTVEGTSNPNLYWYRQAAGRGLQLLFYSVGIGQISSEVPQNLSASRPQDRQFILSSKKLLLSDSGFYLCAWSPTGYNGYTFGSGTRLTVV.

The gene calls are TRBV15 and TRBJ2-3; D is undetermined. CDR1 and CDR2 from the germline V gene are LNHNV and YYDKDF (reference sequence). The CDR3 covers 15 residues. Trimming took off 0 bases at V and 6 bases at J, with 13 bases between the two ends. Here the CDR3 DNA reads TGTGCCACCAGCAGAGATGTAGCAAACGGGGATACGCAGTATTTT. This gives the protein CATSRDVANGDTQYF.

The gene calls are TRBV4-2 and TRBJ2-7; TRBD2 aligns across 8 bases. There are 13 residues in the CDR3. V shed 8 bases, J shed 3 bases, and the junction held 6 bases outside the gene matches. Per germline, CDR1 LGHNA and CDR2 YNFKEQ. The CDR3 is CASPGSGSYEQYF. CDR3 sequence (DNA): TGTGCCAGCCCTGGGAGCGGGAGCTACGAGCAGTACTTC.

V and J are TRBV28 and TRBJ1-2, with D maybe TRBD1 (6 bases). Trimming took 2 bases from V and 8 from J, leaving 15 bases between them. Germline V lookup: CDR1 MDHEN, CDR2 SYDVKM. The CDR3 runs 14 residues. The DNA for the CDR3 is TGTGCCAGCAGTTTAGTCAACAGGGATTTGGGCTACACCTTC. Its protein is CASSLVNRDLGYTF.

This clone was counted a single time. V gene TRBV9 combines with J gene TRBJ1-2; tentatively, D is TRBD1 (5 bases). Germline-derived CDR1 and CDR2 are SGDLS and YYNGEE. V shed 1 base and J shed 6 bases, with 10 bases lying between them. The CDR3 has 13 residues. The CDR3 sequence: CASSVQGGNGYTF. The CDR3 DNA follows: TGTGCCAGCAGCGTACAGGGAGGGAATGGCTACACCTTC.

The chain links TRBV7-9 to TRBJ1-2, with 7 positions matching TRBD1. Germline assignment: CDR1 SEHNR and CDR2 FQNEAQ (reference sequence). The CDR3 has 15 residues. J gave up 11 bases and V 5 bases, and 17 bases lay outside the gene matches. CDR3 bases: TGTGCCAGCAGCGGAGGAGGGGGCACTCTCTATGAGTACACCTTC. It is translated as CASSGGGGTLYEYTF.

The rearrangement uses TRBV30 and TRBJ1-1, with 9 bases identical to TRBD1. The germline V gene has CDR1 GTSNPN and CDR2 SVGIG (reference sequence). This CDR3 spans 11 amino acids. V lost 8 bases, J lost 5 bases, and 3 bases stayed unmatched. The CDR3 DNA follows: TGTGCCAAAGGACAGGGGACTGAAGCTTTCTTT. This sequence encodes CAKGQGTEAFF.

The chain couples TRBV3-1 (or the pseudogene TRBV3-2) to TRBJ2-3; D is ambiguous. The CDR3 loop spans 12 amino acids. Trimming took off 0 bases at V and 2 bases at J, with 0 bases between the two ends. Germline V gene sequence: CDR1 LGHDT, CDR2 YNNKEL (reference sequence). The CDR3 DNA sequence: TGTGCCAGCAGCCAAGACACAGATACGCAGTATTTT. Protein sequence: CASSQDTDTQYF.

The table lists this clone with a count of one. This chain joins TRBV6-5 and TRBJ2-7; D is unclear. The V gene lost 0 bases and the J gene lost 3 bases, with 6 bases spanning the gap. The germline gives CDR1 MNHEY, CDR2 SVGAGI. This CDR3 is 13 amino acids long. CDR3 bases: TGTGCCAGCAGTTACTCTGATCGCTACGAGCAGTACTTC. As protein: CASSYSDRYEQYF.

The chain has TRBV7-8 and TRBJ2-3; D not resolved. Germline CDR1 reads SGHVS; CDR2 reads FQNEAQ. This CDR3 contains 14 residues. V was clipped by 5 bases and J by 5 bases, with 14 bases between them. The CDR3 region is CASSLSLHEDTQYF. CDR3 bases: TGTGCCAGCAGCCTGAGTTTACACGAAGATACGCAGTATTTT.

V is TRBV5-6 and J is TRBJ2-6, with 7 nucleotides matching TRBD1. The V gene end was trimmed by 4 bases and the J gene end by 4 bases; junction bases not matched to a gene: 14. CDR1 is SGHDT, CDR2 YYEEEE, per germline. There are 18 residues in the CDR3. CDR3 sequence: CASSGTGARILGANVLTF. CDR3 nucleotides: TGTGCCAGCAGCGGAACAGGGGCTCGGATTTTGGGGGCCAACGTCCTGACTTTC.

The DNA of the CDR3 is TGTGCCAGCTCACGCGACAGGTTCCAAGAGACCCAGTACTTC. Translating gives CASSRDRFQETQYF. This rearrangement joins TRBV18 to TRBJ2-5, with D maybe TRBD1 (6 bases). CDR1 is KGHSH and CDR2 is LQKENI in the germline V gene. The CDR3 totals 14 residues. The V end lost 4 bases, the J end lost 1 base, and 10 bases lay between the germline ends.

V is TRBV7-9 and J is TRBJ2-2; 9 nucleotides match TRBD2. Germline V gene lookup returns CDR1 SEHNR and CDR2 FQNEAQ (reference sequence). V was clipped by 3 bases and J by 6 bases; unmatched bases: 2. CDR3 size: 14 residues. This chain's CDR3 is CASSLGLAAGELFF. CDR3 sequence (DNA): TGTGCCAGCAGCTTGGGACTAGCTGCCGGGGAGCTGTTTTTT. Using reference TRBV7-9 and TRBJ2-2 for the parts outside the CDR3, the full variable domain is DTGVSQNPRHKITKRGQNVTFRCDPISEHNRLYWYRQTLGQGPEFLTYFQNEAQLEKSRLLSDRFSAERPKGSFSTLEIQRTEQGDSAMYLCASSLGLAAGELFFGEGSRLTVL.

This chain connects TRBV4-1 to TRBJ1-6; no clear D. Trimming took 0 bases from V and 9 from J, leaving 12 bases between them. From germline, CDR1 is MGHRA and CDR2 YSYEKL. The CDR3 consists of 15 residues. DNA for the CDR3: TGCGCCAGCAGCCAAGATCGATGGGAGGGTTCACCCCTCCACTTT. It codes for CASSQDRWEGSPLHF.

The chain employs TRBV12-3 or TRBV12-4 and TRBJ1-1; D not resolved. This CDR3 has 13 residues. Trimming left V 6 bases short and J 8 bases short, with 16 bases between. The CDR3 region is CASSWEPGREAFF. In nucleotides, the CDR3 is TGTGCCAGCAGCTGGGAACCGGGGAGAGAAGCTTTCTTT.

This chain connects TRBV30 to TRBJ2-3; D call uncertain. This CDR3 is 12 amino acids long. Trimming took off 4 bases at V and 1 base at J, with 6 bases between the two ends. The V gene's germline CDR1 is GTSNPN and CDR2 SVGIG (reference sequence). This CDR3 reads CAWTFGTDTQYF. CDR3 DNA: TGTGCCTGGACTTTCGGCACAGATACGCAGTATTTT.

The chain joins TRBV19 to TRBJ1-5, with 12 bases that match TRBD1. Germline V lookup: CDR1 LNHDA, CDR2 SQIVND (reference sequence). The CDR3 extends over 16 amino acids. This CDR3 is CPDWDRGPYSNQPQHF. For the CDR3, the DNA is TGTCCTGACTGGGACAGGGGGCCGTATAGCAATCAGCCCCAGCATTTT.

The chain combines TRBV27 with TRBJ2-7; D not certain. This CDR3 region has 13 residues. V lost 4 bases to trimming and J lost 4 bases, with 11 bases between them. CDR1 is MNHEY and CDR2 is SMNVEV in the germline V gene (reference sequence). CDR3 sequence: CASSSGSFYEQYF. For the CDR3, the DNA is TGTGCCAGCAGTTCCGGGTCATTTTACGAGCAGTACTTC.

This clone appeared a single time. V usage is TRBV7-8 and J usage is TRBJ2-7, with D perhaps matching TRBD2 (6 bases). V gave up 2 bases and J gave up 3 bases, with 14 bases separating them. This CDR3 is 15 amino acids long. In germline, CDR1 is SGHVS, CDR2 FQNEAQ. CDR3 nucleotides: TGTGCCAGCAGCTTACGAAGGACTAACTTCTACGAGCAGTACTTC. Translating gives CASSLRRTNFYEQYF.

The chain couples TRBV19 to TRBJ1-5; possible D gene TRBD1, 5 bases. V was shortened by 7 bases and J by 0 bases, with 13 bases between the two germline ends. CDR3 length: 15 amino acids. Germline V gene data show CDR1 as LNHDA and CDR2 as SQIVND (reference sequence). The CDR3 is CASNLGGLSNQPQHF. The DNA of the CDR3 is TGTGCCAGTAATTTGGGGGGACTTAGCAATCAGCCCCAGCATTTT.

The sample holds one count of this clone. V is TRBV5-1 and J is TRBJ2-7; D may correspond to TRBD1 or TRBD2 (5 bases each). The germline CDR1 and CDR2 sequences are SGHRS and YFSETQ. The CDR3 has 15 residues. Trimming removed 0 bases at V and 5 bases at J, with 15 bases between. In DNA form, the CDR3 reads TGCGCCAGCAGCTTGGACGGGCTTTGGGGGAACGAGCAGTACTTC. Residues: CASSLDGLWGNEQYF.

This clone was counted once. The rearrangement joins TRBV24-1 to TRBJ1-5, with 8 bases matching TRBD1. The trim removed 4 bases at V and 2 bases at J, leaving 9 bases unmatched. Germline-derived CDR1 and CDR2 are KGHDR and SFDVKD. The length of the CDR3 is 17 residues. The CDR3 DNA follows: TGTGCCACCAGTGACCCCGGACAGGGCAAGGGCAATCAGCCCCAGCATTTT. Translation: CATSDPGQGKGNQPQHF.